The clone carrying this TCR beta chain was observed a single time. Measured with immunoSEQ multiplex PCR; TCRdb has only the in-frame clones, and not every one. The sample comprises about 1.1 million clones, approximately 80% of which are singletons, and roughly 0.9% rests with the top ten. Donors comprised healthy HIV-negative adults lacking recent acute infections or vaccinations. The sample originates from a study of shared clonotypes between healthy human individuals. Germline CDR1 reads SGHRS; CDR2 reads YFSETQ. V trimming: 0 bases; J trimming: 13 bases; junction bases outside the gene matches: 8. CDR3 length equals 13 residues.

The origin of this receptor is a young man in good health. Some clones in this sample may be carry-over from other donors' samples. The sample consisted of memory CD4+ T cells from PBMCs. The subset denotes: CD45RA-negative fraction. The chain is built from TRBV5-1 and TRBJ2-5; TRBD2 aligns across 8 bases. CDR3 DNA: TGCGCCAGCAGCTTGGGCCCAGCGGGAGAGATGTACTTC. This translates into CASSLGPAGEMYF.